This entry is about one T cell receptor (beta chain). Its specificity is unknown. These data originate in a study of shared clonotypes between healthy human individuals. Study overall: CD4 naive and memory got three plates each, CD8 naive two, CD8 memory one. Study-wide findings and caveats: The small donor group covered limited genetic and exposure diversity. The authors sampled blood alone, and tissue repertoires likely differ.

Libraries were prepared by immunoSEQ multiplex PCR; TCRdb keeps only in-frame clonotypes and omits some of them. This table has around 2.1 million clones, roughly 95% appearing once. CDR1 and CDR2 (germline): GTSNPN, SVGIG (reference sequence). V gave up 6 bases and J gave up 1 base, with 15 bases separating them. There are 14 residues in the CDR3. What was sequenced was naive CD4+ T cells sorted from blood. Subset defined: CD45RA+ positively selected. This receptor was obtained from a man aged 18-30 years in good health. This rearrangement joins TRBV30 to TRBJ2-5; D may be TRBD1 or TRBD2 (6 bases each). CDR3 sequence (DNA): TGTGCCTGTAATACCCGGGGGCCCCAAGAGACCCAGTACTTC. This encodes CACNTRGPQETQYF.